This TCR beta chain derives from a study of cytomegalovirus exposure and HLA in healthy donors. As for the study in general: The study's early data release held some 85 million unique TCRs from HLA-typed donors.

CDR1 SGHTA and CDR2 FQGNSA come from the germline V gene. V gave up 3 bases and J gave up 7 bases; unmatched junction bases: 16. The CDR3 is 17 amino acids. Use of 60 Vbeta and 13 Jbeta primers characterized the PCR. Profiled with immunoSEQ multiplex PCR; TCRdb holds only in-frame clones, not every one. The data show fewer than 200,000 clones, with roughly 13% seen just once and about 7.8% held by the top ten. The TCR comes from a man aged 50 to 59 in good health and CMV-seropositive. Sequencing was performed on PBMCs. V is TRBV7-2 and J is TRBJ1-1, with 8 nucleotides matching TRBD1. The CDR3 nucleotides are TGTGCCAGCAGCTTTAGGATAGAACGCGCAGGGGGCGATGAAGCTTTCTTT. Protein product: CASSFRIERAGGDEAFF.